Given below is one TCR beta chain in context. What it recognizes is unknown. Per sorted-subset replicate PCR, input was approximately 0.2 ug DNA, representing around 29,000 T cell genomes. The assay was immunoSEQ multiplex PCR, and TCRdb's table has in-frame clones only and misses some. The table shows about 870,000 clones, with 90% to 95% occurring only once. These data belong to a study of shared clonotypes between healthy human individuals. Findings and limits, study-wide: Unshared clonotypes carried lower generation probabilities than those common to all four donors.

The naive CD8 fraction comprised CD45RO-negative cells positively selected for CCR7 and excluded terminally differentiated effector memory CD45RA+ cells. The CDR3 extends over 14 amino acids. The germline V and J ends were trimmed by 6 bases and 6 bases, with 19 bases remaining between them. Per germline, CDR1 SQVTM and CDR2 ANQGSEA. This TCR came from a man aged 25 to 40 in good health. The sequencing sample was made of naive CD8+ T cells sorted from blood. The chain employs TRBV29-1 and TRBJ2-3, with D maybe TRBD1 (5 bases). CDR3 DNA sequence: TGCAGCGTCGTGGGAACAGGAAACTGGGATACGCAGTATTTT. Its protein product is CSVVGTGNWDTQYF.